This passage covers 29 T cell receptor beta chains from one sample sequenced in a study of T cells after yellow fever vaccination. MiXCR was run by TCRdb on the 5' RACE reads, yielding one entry per CDR3 protein. The profile shows approximately 250,000 distinct CDR3 sequences, approximately 3.6% of them singletons. The source material was PBMCs, sampled 15 days after the yellow fever booster vaccination. The receptors were sampled from a young man who received the YFV17D yellow fever vaccine.

This clonotype was counted ten times or more. The V call is TRBV20-1, the J call TRBJ2-2; a possible D gene is TRBD1 (6 bases). Trimming cost V 3 bases and J 5 bases, with 19 bases left between them. The germline CDR1 and CDR2 sequences are DFQATT and SNEGSKA (reference sequence). The CDR3 extends over 16 amino acids. The CDR3 sequence: CSARGTGQLTTGELFF. CDR3 nucleotide sequence: TGCAGTGCTAGGGGTACGGGACAACTAACAACCGGGGAGCTGTTTTTT.

Many counts were recorded for this clonotype. This chain links TRBV3-1 with TRBJ2-2; D is unresolved. Germline V gene lookup returns CDR1 LGHDT and CDR2 YNNKEL (reference sequence). The CDR3 is made up of 13 amino acids. V was trimmed by 5 bases and J by 5 bases, leaving 9 bases between them. CDR3: CASSLHGTGELFF. The CDR3 region has the DNA TGTGCCAGCAGCTTACATGGAACCGGGGAGCTGTTTTTT.

At least ten counts were recorded for this clonotype. V gene TRBV5-1 combines with J gene TRBJ2-3, with 9 bases that match TRBD2. With V trimmed by 0 bases and J by 0 bases, 8 bases remained unmatched. The CDR3 sequence is 18 residues long. Germline values: CDR1 SGHRS, CDR2 YFSETQ. In nucleotides, the CDR3 is TGCGCCAGCAGCTTGGAAGCGACTAGCGGAAAGAGCACAGATACGCAGTATTTT. Its translation: CASSLEATSGKSTDTQYF.

This clonotype has at least ten counts. This chain links TRBV4-2 with TRBJ2-3; D is perhaps TRBD2 (5 bases). Germline CDR1 reads LGHNA; CDR2 reads YNFKEQ. The length of the CDR3 is 16 residues. The V and J ends lost 6 bases and 1 base respectively, with 17 bases between them. CDR3 protein: CASRTIGVPGTDTQYF. Here the CDR3 DNA reads TGTGCCAGCAGGACAATCGGGGTACCTGGCACAGATACGCAGTATTTT.

The rearrangement joins TRBV27 to TRBJ2-3; 10 nucleotides align to TRBD2. This CDR3 spans 16 amino acids. Germline V gene lookup returns CDR1 MNHEY and CDR2 SMNVEV (reference sequence). Losses at the gene ends were 2 bases for V and 6 bases for J; bases not matched to a gene: 8. CDR3 sequence: CASSLGSGGAGDTQYF. As DNA, the CDR3 is TGTGCCAGCAGTTTAGGAAGCGGGGGGGCTGGGGATACGCAGTATTTT.

This clonotype was observed many times. V is TRBV5-1 and J is TRBJ1-1; 8 nucleotides agree with TRBD1. There are 16 residues in the CDR3. Germline assignment: CDR1 SGHRS and CDR2 YFSETQ. J was trimmed by 7 bases and V by 2 bases; bases with no gene match: 13. Here the CDR3 DNA reads TGCGCCAGCAGCTTAGGGGGAACAGGGGGTAGTTTTGAAGCTTTCTTT. The encoded protein is CASSLGGTGGSFEAFF.

This clonotype occurred many times. This chain links TRBV6-6 with TRBJ1-5, with D possibly matching TRBD1 (6 bases). CDR3 length: 16 residues. Trimming cost V 2 bases and J 7 bases, with 18 bases left between them. Germline values: CDR1 MNHNY, CDR2 SVGAGI (reference sequence). This chain's CDR3 is CASSYGGIQGKQPQHF. DNA of the CDR3: TGTGCCAGCAGTTACGGAGGTATCCAGGGGAAGCAGCCCCAGCATTTT.

This clonotype was recorded many times. The chain carries TRBV2 and TRBJ2-7; D call uncertain. V shed 6 bases and J shed 2 bases, with 8 bases lying between them. Germline CDR1 is SNHLY and CDR2 is FYNNEI. This CDR3 is built from 12 residues. Here the CDR3 reads CASSLNTYEQYV. CDR3 coding DNA: TGTGCCAGCAGCCTCAACACCTACGAGCAGTACGTC.

This clonotype was seen many times. J is TRBJ2-3 and V is TRBV5-1; a weak D match, TRBD2 (6 bases). The CDR3 runs to 13 residues. V lost 0 bases and J 6 bases, leaving 8 bases between the germline ends. The germline V gene has CDR1 SGHRS and CDR2 YFSETQ. The CDR3 coding sequence is TGCGCCAGCAGCTTGGTTCTAGCGGATACGCAGTATTTT. The encoded protein is CASSLVLADTQYF.

This clonotype has a count of ten or more. The rearrangement joins TRBV7-2 to TRBJ2-1; D not certain. Per the germline V gene, CDR1 is SGHTA and CDR2 is FQGNSA. Between the trimmed V and J ends, which lost 4 bases and 0 bases, there was a span of 10 bases. The CDR3 consists of 15 residues. The CDR3 DNA is TGTGCCAGCAGCTCGCTCCGGAGCTCCTACAATGAGCAGTTCTTC. Protein sequence: CASSSLRSSYNEQFF.

This clonotype came up many times. V and J are TRBV5-5 and TRBJ1-1, with TRBD1 matching over 7 bases. The germline V gene encodes CDR1 SGHKS and CDR2 YYEKEE (reference sequence). Germline trimming cut 6 bases from V and 6 bases from J; bases unmatched to any gene: 14. The CDR3 covers 15 residues. The CDR3 here is CASTREQGLFAEAFF. Here the CDR3 DNA reads TGTGCCAGCACCAGGGAACAGGGGTTGTTCGCTGAAGCTTTCTTT.

At least ten counts were recorded for this clonotype. The chain employs TRBV19 and TRBJ1-6; perhaps TRBD1 as D (5 bases). V dropped 4 bases and J dropped 7 bases, with 17 bases sitting between them. CDR3 length: 16 residues. Per the germline V gene, CDR1 is LNHDA and CDR2 is SQIVND (reference sequence). In DNA form, the CDR3 reads TGTGCCAGTAGTACGTCGACAGTCGCGTGGAATTCACCCCTCCACTTT. Translation: CASSTSTVAWNSPLHF.

This clonotype was recorded many times. The chain links TRBV12-3 or TRBV12-4 to TRBJ2-7; D uncertain. The CDR3 loop spans 12 amino acids. Trimming took off 8 bases at V and 4 bases at J, with 12 bases between the two ends. The CDR3 loop is CASASLSYEQYF. DNA of the CDR3: TGTGCCAGCGCCAGTTTATCGTACGAGCAGTACTTC.

This clonotype has only one observation. The chain combines TRBV5-1 with TRBJ2-1, with 8 bases fitting TRBD2. The CDR3 consists of 13 residues. The germline gives CDR1 SGHRS, CDR2 YFSETQ. Germline trimming cut 5 bases from V and 7 bases from J; bases unmatched to any gene: 5. Written as DNA, the CDR3 is TGCGCCAGCAGTACGGGGGGGAGTAATGAGCAGTTCTTC. Protein product: CASSTGGSNEQFF.

At least ten counts were recorded for this clonotype. One end of the junction varies from germline; a read error may be responsible. J is TRBJ2-7 and V is TRBV4-1, with D perhaps TRBD2 (6 bases). The CDR3 has 16 residues. Germline lookup yields CDR1 MGHRA and CDR2 YSYEKL. The CDR3 region is CASRQGGMASAYEQYF. The CDR3 coding sequence is TGCGCCAGCAGGCAAGGCGGGATGGCCTCCGCCTACGAGCAGTACTTC.

This clonotype was seen ten or more times. CDR3 residues: CASSFYTGELFF. CDR3 in DNA: TGTGCCAGCAGCTTTTACACCGGGGAGCTGTTTTTT. The J gene is TRBJ2-2, the V gene TRBV7-2; D remains ambiguous. V lost 3 bases and J lost 3, with 2 bases in between. The length of the CDR3 is 12 residues. Germline-derived CDR1 and CDR2 are SGHTA and FQGNSA.

This clonotype appeared many times. The chain joins TRBV20-1 to TRBJ2-5; 11 nucleotides agree with TRBD2. The CDR3 runs to 19 residues. Losses at the gene ends were 3 bases for V and 1 base for J; bases not matched to a gene: 16. The V gene's germline CDR1 is DFQATT and CDR2 SNEGSKA (reference sequence). The CDR3 DNA follows: TGCAGTGCTAGGTGGGGCCTAGCGGGGGGCCCTCTCATCCAAGAGACCCAGTACTTC. This codes for CSARWGLAGGPLIQETQYF.

This clonotype came up many times. The CDR3 region is CASSWTFGTDTQYF. The DNA of the CDR3 is TGCGCCAGCAGCTGGACCTTCGGGACAGATACGCAGTATTTT. V usage is TRBV5-1 and J usage is TRBJ2-3; D is unclear. There are 14 residues in the CDR3. V dropped 3 bases and J dropped 3 bases, with 11 bases sitting between them. Germline assignment: CDR1 SGHRS and CDR2 YFSETQ.

This clonotype was seen repeatedly, ten times or more. The chain combines TRBV4-3 with TRBJ1-6; D is perhaps TRBD1 (6 bases). The CDR3 has 14 amino acids. The V end lost 2 bases, the J end lost 10 bases, and 12 bases lay between the germline ends. Germline V gene sequence: CDR1 LGHNA, CDR2 YSLEER. Here the CDR3 reads CASSQHRGESPLHF. Here the CDR3 DNA reads TGCGCCAGCAGCCAACATAGGGGGGAATCACCCCTCCACTTT.

The chain has TRBV5-1 and TRBJ2-2, with 7 bases aligning to TRBD2. Germline V gives CDR1 SGHRS, CDR2 YFSETQ. The CDR3 is 15 amino acids. With V trimmed by 5 bases and J by 4 bases, 8 bases remained unmatched. CDR3 residues: CASRLAEGSTGELFF. The CDR3 DNA follows: TGCGCCAGCAGGCTAGCGGAGGGGAGCACCGGGGAGCTGTTTTTT.

This clonotype was found many times. The V call is TRBV25-1, the J call TRBJ2-5, with D perhaps matching TRBD1 (5 bases). Germline V gene lookup returns CDR1 MGHDK and CDR2 SYGVNS. This CDR3 comprises 15 residues. The ends were cut back, 1 base at V and 5 bases at J, with 14 bases in the middle. CDR3 nucleotide sequence: TGTGCCAGCAGTGAATTTGCAGGGATCGGTGAGACCCAGTACTTC. Its protein is CASSEFAGIGETQYF.

Many counts were recorded for this clonotype. J is TRBJ2-7 and V is TRBV11-2, with 10 bases that match TRBD1. V lost 5 bases and J lost 1; bases outside the gene matches: 8. CDR3 size: 16 residues. Germline V gene data show CDR1 as SGHAT and CDR2 as FQNNGV. The CDR3 coding sequence is TGTGCCAGCAGCACTAGACAGGGGGCTAGGTCCTACGAGCAGTACTTC. Translating gives CASSTRQGARSYEQYF.

The sample holds many counts of this clonotype. The V and J genes are TRBV2 and TRBJ2-2, with 9 bases lining up with TRBD1. Germline lookup yields CDR1 SNHLY and CDR2 FYNNEI. With 8 bases clipped from V and 0 bases from J, the junction kept 7 bases outside the gene matches. The CDR3 runs to 16 residues. In DNA form, the CDR3 reads TGTGCCAGCCGGGGACAGGGCTTTGCGAACACCGGGGAGCTGTTTTTT. Translation: CASRGQGFANTGELFF.

This chain joins TRBV5-1 and TRBJ1-6; D unresolved. Germline values: CDR1 SGHRS, CDR2 YFSETQ. This CDR3 comprises 13 residues. V was pared by 0 bases and J by 14 bases, with 12 bases between. CDR3 amino acids: CASSLVGRSALHF. The CDR3 DNA is TGCGCCAGCAGCTTGGTAGGCAGGAGCGCCCTCCACTTT. The variable domain in full, completed from reference TRBV5-1 and TRBJ1-6, reads KAGVTQTPRYLIKTRGQQVTLSCSPISGHRSVSWYQQTPGQGLQFLFEYFSETQRNKGNFPGRFSGRQFSNSRSEMNVSTLELGDSALYLCASSLVGRSALHFGNGTRLTVT.

This clonotype was detected ten times or more. CDR3 coding DNA: TGTGCCAGCAGCTTAACTCGACAGGGAAAAGGGGAGCTGTTTTTT. Amino acid sequence: CASSLTRQGKGELFF. The rearrangement uses TRBV7-9 and TRBJ2-2; 7 bases match TRBD1. The CDR3 has 15 residues. J gave up 8 bases and V 2 bases, and 8 bases lay outside the gene matches. CDR1 SEHNR and CDR2 FQNEAQ come from the germline V gene (reference sequence).

This clonotype was detected ten times or more. The chain has TRBV20-1 and TRBJ2-2; no clear D. The CDR3 has 11 amino acids. V dropped 3 bases and J dropped 7 bases, with 6 bases sitting between them. CDR1 and CDR2 (germline): DFQATT, SNEGSKA (reference sequence). The CDR3 region is CSASPGGELFF. The CDR3, as DNA: TGCAGTGCTAGTCCCGGCGGGGAGCTGTTTTTT.

V is TRBV2 and J is TRBJ2-1; TRBD1 might be the D (5 bases). V lost 7 bases and J 4 bases, leaving 14 bases between the germline ends. This CDR3 is 14 amino acids long. Looked up from germline, CDR1 is SNHLY and CDR2 is FYNNEI. CDR3 DNA sequence: TGTGCCAGCACACCAGGGATTCTATACAATGAGCAGTTCTTC. This encodes CASTPGILYNEQFF.

This clonotype has ten or more counts. The CDR3 is CAWSRDRFTDTQYF. The CDR3 nucleotides are TGTGCCTGGAGTCGGGACAGATTCACAGATACGCAGTATTTT. The chain uses TRBV30 and TRBJ2-3, with 7 bases matching TRBD1. The germline CDR1 and CDR2 sequences are GTSNPN and SVGIG (reference sequence). V was pared by 2 bases and J by 2 bases, with 4 bases of the junction left unmatched. The CDR3 extends over 14 amino acids.

This clonotype was seen repeatedly, ten times or more. The chain recombines TRBV7-2 with TRBJ2-1, with 15 bases aligning to TRBD2. J lost 8 bases, V lost 8 bases, and 4 bases had no gene match. The CDR3 consists of 14 residues. From germline, CDR1 is SGHTA and CDR2 FQGNSA. In nucleotides, the CDR3 is TGTGCCAGCGGACTAGCGGGGGGGCGCGATGAGCAGTTCTTC. Protein sequence: CASGLAGGRDEQFF.